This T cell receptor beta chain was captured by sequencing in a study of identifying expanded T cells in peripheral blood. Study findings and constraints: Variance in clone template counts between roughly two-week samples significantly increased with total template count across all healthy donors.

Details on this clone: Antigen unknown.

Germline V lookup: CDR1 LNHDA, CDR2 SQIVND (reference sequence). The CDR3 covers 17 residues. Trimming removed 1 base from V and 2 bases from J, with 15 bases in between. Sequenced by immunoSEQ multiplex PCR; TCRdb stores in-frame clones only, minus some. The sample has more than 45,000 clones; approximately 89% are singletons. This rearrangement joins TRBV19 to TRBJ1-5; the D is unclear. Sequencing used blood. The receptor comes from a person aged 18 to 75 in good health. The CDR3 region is CASSIVGLKRGNQPQHF. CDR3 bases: TGTGCCAGTAGTATAGTAGGACTGAAACGGGGCAATCAGCCCCAGCATTTT.